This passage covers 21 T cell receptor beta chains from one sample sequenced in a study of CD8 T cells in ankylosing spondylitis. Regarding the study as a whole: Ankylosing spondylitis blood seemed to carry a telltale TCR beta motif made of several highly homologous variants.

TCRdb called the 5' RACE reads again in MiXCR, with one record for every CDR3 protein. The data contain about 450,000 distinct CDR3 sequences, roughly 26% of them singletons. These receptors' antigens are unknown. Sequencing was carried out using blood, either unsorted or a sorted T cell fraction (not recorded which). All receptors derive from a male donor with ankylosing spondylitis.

The CDR3 nucleotides are TGTGCCAGCAGCCTGTGGGAGGAGGCAGATACGCAGTATTTT. Its translation is CASSLWEEADTQYF. The gene calls are TRBV3-1 and TRBJ2-3; D perhaps matches TRBD2 (6 bases). This CDR3 is built from 14 residues. Trimming stripped 4 bases from V and 4 bases from J, with 12 bases between. In germline, CDR1 is LGHDT, CDR2 YNNKEL (reference sequence).

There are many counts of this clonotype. CDR3 sequence reads: CASSWEGAYSEAFF. As DNA, the CDR3 is TGCGCCAGCAGCTGGGAAGGGGCGTACTCTGAAGCTTTCTTT. The chain has TRBV5-1 and TRBJ1-1; D is perhaps TRBD1 (5 bases). CDR3 size: 14 residues. Deletions cut 3 bases from V and 6 bases from J, with 15 bases between. The germline gives CDR1 SGHRS, CDR2 YFSETQ.

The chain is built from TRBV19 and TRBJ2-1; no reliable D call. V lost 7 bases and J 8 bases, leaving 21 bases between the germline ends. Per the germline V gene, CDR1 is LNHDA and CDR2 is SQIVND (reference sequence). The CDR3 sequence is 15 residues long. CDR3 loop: CASTSGPAYTHEQFF. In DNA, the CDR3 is TGTGCCAGTACCTCCGGCCCAGCGTATACACATGAGCAGTTCTTC. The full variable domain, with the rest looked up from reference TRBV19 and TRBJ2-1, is DGGITQSPKYLFRKEGQNVTLSCEQNLNHDAMYWYRQDPGQGLRLIYYSQIVNDFQKGDIAEGYSVSREKKESFPLTVTSAQKNPTAFYLCASTSGPAYTHEQFFGPGTRLTVL.

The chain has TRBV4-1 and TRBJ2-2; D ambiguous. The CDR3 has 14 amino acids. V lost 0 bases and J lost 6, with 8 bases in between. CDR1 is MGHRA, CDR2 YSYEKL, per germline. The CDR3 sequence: CASSQEAGSGELFF. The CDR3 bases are TGCGCCAGCAGCCAAGAGGCCGGCTCCGGGGAGCTGTTTTTT.

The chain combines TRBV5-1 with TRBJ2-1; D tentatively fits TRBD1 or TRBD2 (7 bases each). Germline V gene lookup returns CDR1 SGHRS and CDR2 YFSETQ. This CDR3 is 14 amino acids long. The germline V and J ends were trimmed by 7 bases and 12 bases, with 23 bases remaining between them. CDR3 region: CASSQGDLAVGQFF. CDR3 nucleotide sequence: TGCGCCAGCTCCCAGGGGGACCTAGCGGTTGGGCAGTTCTTC.

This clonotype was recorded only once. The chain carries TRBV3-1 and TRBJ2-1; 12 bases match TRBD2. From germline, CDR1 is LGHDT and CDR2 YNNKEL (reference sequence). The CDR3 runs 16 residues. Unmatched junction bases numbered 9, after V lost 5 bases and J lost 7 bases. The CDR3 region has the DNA TGTGCCAGCAGCAGACGACTAGCGGGGGTATGGAATGAGCAGTTCTTC. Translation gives CASSRRLAGVWNEQFF.

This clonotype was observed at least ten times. CDR3 region: CASSPGTFSSYEQYF. The DNA of the CDR3 is TGTGCCAGCAGCCCCGGGACCTTTAGCTCCTACGAGCAGTACTTC. V gene TRBV7-8 combines with J gene TRBJ2-7, with D perhaps TRBD1 or TRBD2 (5 bases each). V was pared by 5 bases and J by 0 bases, with 14 bases between. The germline V gene encodes CDR1 SGHVS and CDR2 FQNEAQ. The CDR3 contains 15 residues.

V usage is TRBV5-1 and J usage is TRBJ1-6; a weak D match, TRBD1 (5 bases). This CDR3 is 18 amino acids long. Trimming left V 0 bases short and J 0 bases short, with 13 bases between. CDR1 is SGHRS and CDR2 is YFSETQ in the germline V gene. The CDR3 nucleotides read TGCGCCAGCAGCTTGGACGGGACGGGCGACTCCTATAATTCACCCCTCCACTTT. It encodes CASSLDGTGDSYNSPLHF.

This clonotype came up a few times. CDR3: CASSSGTSAYNEQFF. CDR3 nucleotide sequence: TGCGCCAGCAGTTCCGGGACTAGCGCCTACAATGAGCAGTTCTTC. V gene TRBV5-1 combines with J gene TRBJ2-1, with 10 bases aligning to TRBD2. The germline V gene has CDR1 SGHRS and CDR2 YFSETQ. CDR3 length: 15 residues. Trimming took 5 bases from V and 2 from J; bases not matched to a gene: 4.

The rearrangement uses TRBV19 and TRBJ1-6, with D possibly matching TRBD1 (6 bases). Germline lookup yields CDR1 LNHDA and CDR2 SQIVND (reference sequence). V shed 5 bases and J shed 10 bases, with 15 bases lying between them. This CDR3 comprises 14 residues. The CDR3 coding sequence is TGTGCCAGTAGTGCGCGTACAGGGACCTCACCCCTCCACTTT. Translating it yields CASSARTGTSPLHF. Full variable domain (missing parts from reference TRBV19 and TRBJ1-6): DGGITQSPKYLFRKEGQNVTLSCEQNLNHDAMYWYRQDPGQGLRLIYYSQIVNDFQKGDIAEGYSVSREKKESFPLTVTSAQKNPTAFYLCASSARTGTSPLHFGNGTRLTVT.

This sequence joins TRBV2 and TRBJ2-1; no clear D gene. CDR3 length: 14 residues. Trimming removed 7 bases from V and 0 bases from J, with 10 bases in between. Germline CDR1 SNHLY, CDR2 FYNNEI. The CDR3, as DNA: TGTGCCAGCACAAGCGCGAGCTCCTACAATGAGCAGTTCTTC. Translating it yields CASTSASSYNEQFF.

The CDR3 DNA sequence: TGCGCCAGCAGCCCGGGGACTCAGACCTACGAGCAGTACTTC. The encoded protein is CASSPGTQTYEQYF. This rearrangement joins TRBV5-1 to TRBJ2-7; tentative D call: TRBD2 (6 bases). Germline V lookup: CDR1 SGHRS, CDR2 YFSETQ. The CDR3 is 14 amino acids. V dropped 4 bases and J dropped 2 bases, with 13 bases sitting between them.

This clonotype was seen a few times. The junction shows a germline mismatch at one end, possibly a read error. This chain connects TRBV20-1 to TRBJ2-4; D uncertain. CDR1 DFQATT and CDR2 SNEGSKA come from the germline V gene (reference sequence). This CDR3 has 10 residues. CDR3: CGLYKNIQYF. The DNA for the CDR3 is TGTGGCCTATATAAAAACATTCAGTACTTC.

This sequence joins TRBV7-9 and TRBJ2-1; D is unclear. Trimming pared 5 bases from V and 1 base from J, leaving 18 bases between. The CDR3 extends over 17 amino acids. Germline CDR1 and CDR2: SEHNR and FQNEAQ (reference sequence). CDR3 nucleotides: TGTGCCAGCAGCCTGATCTTTGGGGATTTTTCCTACAATGAGCAGTTCTTC. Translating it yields CASSLIFGDFSYNEQFF.

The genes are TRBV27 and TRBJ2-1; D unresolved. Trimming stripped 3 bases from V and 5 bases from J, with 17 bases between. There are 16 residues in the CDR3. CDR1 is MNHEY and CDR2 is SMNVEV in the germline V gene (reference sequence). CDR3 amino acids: CASSLEAFTRDNEQFF. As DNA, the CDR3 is TGTGCCAGCAGTTTGGAAGCGTTCACAAGGGACAATGAGCAGTTCTTC.

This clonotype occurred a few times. CDR3 amino acids: CASSTTRMNTEAFF. The CDR3 region has the DNA TGCGCCAGCAGTACGACCCGTATGAACACTGAAGCTTTCTTT. V usage is TRBV10-2 and J usage is TRBJ1-1; D unresolved. This CDR3 contains 14 residues. The V gene's germline CDR1 is WSHSY and CDR2 SAAADI. The ends were cut back, 5 bases at V and 0 bases at J, with 10 bases in the middle.

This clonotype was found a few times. DNA of the CDR3: TGTGCCATCAGTGAGTCGGGGCTAGCGGCAGGGGAAGGTACGCAGTATTTT. Amino acids: CAISESGLAAGEGTQYF. The chain employs TRBV10-3 and TRBJ2-3; a possible D gene is TRBD2 (7 bases). V gave up 0 bases and J gave up 8 bases, with 21 bases separating them. The CDR3 is 17 residues long. CDR1 is ENHRY and CDR2 is SYGVKD in the germline V gene.

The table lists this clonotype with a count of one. The CDR3 DNA is TGTGCCAGTAGTCACCGGGACGGGGGCGATGAGCAGTTCTTC. This codes for CASSHRDGGDEQFF. V and J are TRBV19 and TRBJ2-1; D possibly uses TRBD1 or TRBD2 (6 bases each). The ends were cut back, 5 bases at V and 8 bases at J, with 16 bases in the middle. The CDR3 length is 14 residues. Germline V gene sequence: CDR1 LNHDA, CDR2 SQIVND (reference sequence).

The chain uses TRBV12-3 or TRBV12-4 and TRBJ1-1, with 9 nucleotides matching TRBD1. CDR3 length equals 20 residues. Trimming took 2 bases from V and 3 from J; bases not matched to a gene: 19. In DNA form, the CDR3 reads TGTGCCAGCAGTTTAATGAACAGGGGGCTGGTGTCGGAACGATACACTGAAGCTTTCTTT. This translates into CASSLMNRGLVSERYTEAFF.

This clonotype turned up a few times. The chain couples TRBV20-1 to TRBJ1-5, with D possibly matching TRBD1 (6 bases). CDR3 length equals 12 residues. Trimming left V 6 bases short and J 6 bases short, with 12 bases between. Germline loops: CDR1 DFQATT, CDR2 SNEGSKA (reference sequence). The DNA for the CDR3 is TGCAGTGCGAGGCAGGGGCTTCAGCCCCAGCATTTT. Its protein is CSARQGLQPQHF.

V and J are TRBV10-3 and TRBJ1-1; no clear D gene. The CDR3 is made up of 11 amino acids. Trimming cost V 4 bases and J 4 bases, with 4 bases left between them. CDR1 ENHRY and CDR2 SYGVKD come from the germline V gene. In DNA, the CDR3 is TGTGCCATCAGTGGAGGCACTGAAGCTTTCTTT. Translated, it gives CAISGGTEAFF.